Presented here are 28 T cell receptor beta chains from one specimen sequenced in a study of cytomegalovirus exposure and HLA in healthy donors (dated by TCRdb to the late 2010s). Library construction relied on the immunoSEQ multiplex PCR assay. TCRdb took over this immuneACCESS table, retaining in-frame rearrangements with V and J assigned. Such tables are incomplete; in checked studies, under half of the missing clones stem from an unresolved V gene, and the remainder is unexplained. The sample table shows under 400,000 clones, and 75% to 90% are seen once. The top ten constitute about 0.8% of the sample. Sequencing was carried out using PBMCs. These receptor sequences come from a woman between 18 and 30 years old in good health and CMV-seronegative.

The V gene is TRBV7-8, the J gene TRBJ2-5, with 10 bases identical to TRBD1. V dropped 0 bases and J dropped 5; count of bases not matched to a gene: 6. The CDR3 runs to 16 residues. Per germline, CDR1 SGHVS and CDR2 FQNEAQ. The CDR3 DNA reads as TGTGCCAGCAGCTTAGCGGGGGACAGGGGTAGGGAGACCCAGTACTTC. Amino acids: CASSLAGDRGRETQYF.

This chain uses TRBV6-5 with TRBJ1-3; a possible D gene is TRBD1 (6 bases). The germline V gene has CDR1 MNHEY and CDR2 SVGAGI. With 4 bases removed from V and 8 bases from J, the gap between germline ends came to 18 bases. CDR3 length equals 15 residues. The CDR3 here is CASSFSGGLWDTIYF. DNA of the CDR3: TGTGCCAGCAGTTTCAGCGGGGGGCTTTGGGACACCATATATTTT.

Notes on this clone: The identical CDR3 is also encoded by other nucleotide sequences in the sample. The chain is built from TRBV19 and TRBJ2-5, with D maybe TRBD1 (6 bases). Trimming shortened V by 6 bases and J by 5 bases, and 10 bases separated the two germline ends. CDR1 is LNHDA, CDR2 SQIVND, per germline (reference sequence). This CDR3 spans 12 amino acids. CDR3 region: CASRDRGETQYF. CDR3 bases: TGTGCCAGTAGGGACAGAGGGGAGACCCAGTACTTC.

The V call is TRBV28, the J call TRBJ1-2; the match to TRBD1 covers 10 bases. Unmatched junction bases numbered 9, after V lost 6 bases and J lost 5 bases. Germline V CDR1 and CDR2: MDHEN, SYDVKM. This CDR3 region has 15 residues. This CDR3 reads CASSPLGQGKYGYTF. The CDR3 DNA reads as TGTGCCAGCAGCCCCTTGGGACAGGGGAAGTATGGCTACACCTTC.

The chain carries TRBV19 and TRBJ2-7, with TRBD1 as a possible D gene (5 bases). The V and J ends lost 5 bases and 6 bases respectively, with 17 bases between them. The germline gives CDR1 LNHDA, CDR2 SQIVND (reference sequence). CDR3 length equals 14 residues. CDR3: CASSSRGPPGEQYF. The CDR3 bases are TGTGCCAGTAGTTCAAGGGGCCCGCCTGGCGAGCAGTACTTC.

This clone was found once. The rearrangement joins TRBV5-1 to TRBJ2-1; D possibly corresponds to TRBD2 (6 bases). V shed 3 bases and J shed 2 bases, with 18 bases lying between them. CDR3 length: 17 amino acids. Germline values: CDR1 SGHRS, CDR2 YFSETQ. The CDR3 loop is CASSSNEGGAAYNEQFF. In nucleotides, the CDR3 is TGCGCCAGCAGCTCCAATGAGGGAGGAGCGGCCTACAATGAGCAGTTCTTC.

This chain uses TRBV5-1 with TRBJ2-3; D is perhaps TRBD1 (7 bases). V was trimmed by 6 bases and J by 0 bases, leaving 11 bases between them. CDR1 SGHRS and CDR2 YFSETQ come from the germline V gene. The CDR3 loop spans 14 amino acids. The CDR3 DNA reads as TGCGCCAGCACGGAGGGGGCTAGCACAGATACGCAGTATTTT. Translation gives CASTEGASTDTQYF.

The chain carries TRBV5-4 and TRBJ2-7, with 8 bases lining up with TRBD2. This CDR3 is 17 amino acids long. Trimming cost V 0 bases and J 2 bases; bases outside gene matches: 10. Germline CDR1 reads SGHNT; CDR2 reads YYREEE (reference sequence). The CDR3 DNA reads as TGTGCCAGCAGCTTGGGGTCCGGCGGGAGGCGTCCCTACGAGCAGTACTTC. The encoded protein is CASSLGSGGRRPYEQYF.

The V gene is TRBV11-2, the J gene TRBJ1-1, with 9 bases identical to TRBD1. The CDR3 is 15 residues long. Germline CDR1 and CDR2: SGHAT and FQNNGV. V lost 7 bases and J lost 0; bases outside the gene matches: 6. The CDR3 protein is CASTWDRALNTEAFF. The CDR3, as DNA: TGTGCCAGCACGTGGGACAGGGCTTTGAACACTGAAGCTTTCTTT.

The rearrangement links TRBV2 to TRBJ2-7; a possible D gene is TRBD2 (5 bases). Germline V gene data show CDR1 as SNHLY and CDR2 as FYNNEI. The V and J ends lost 10 bases and 3 bases respectively, with 10 bases between them. This CDR3 contains 11 residues. CDR3 loop: CAISRVYEQYF. In DNA form, the CDR3 reads TGTGCCATCTCGCGGGTCTACGAGCAGTACTTC.

The DNA for the CDR3 is TGTGCCATCAGTGAGCCGGACAGGGTCTCCTACAATGAGCAGTTCTTC. Translated, it gives CAISEPDRVSYNEQFF. The J gene is TRBJ2-1, the V gene TRBV10-3; 8 bases align to TRBD1. The V and J ends lost 2 bases and 0 bases, in that order; junction bases with no gene match: 3. This CDR3 region has 16 residues. From germline, CDR1 is ENHRY and CDR2 SYGVKD.

The table lists this clone with a few counts. The V gene is TRBV27, the J gene TRBJ2-7; TRBD1 matches 8 bases. The CDR3 consists of 15 residues. With 6 bases clipped from V and 6 bases from J, the junction kept 13 bases outside the gene matches. Germline CDR1 MNHEY, CDR2 SMNVEV (reference sequence). The CDR3 nucleotides read TGTGCCAGCAGCCTATTCCCGGACAGGGCTCTCGAGCAGTACTTC. This codes for CASSLFPDRALEQYF.

This chain joins TRBV6-6 and TRBJ1-4; tentative D call: TRBD1 (5 bases). The V end lost 5 bases, the J end lost 0 bases, and 13 bases lay between the germline ends. The CDR3 contains 16 residues. CDR1 is MNHNY, CDR2 SVGAGI, per germline (reference sequence). CDR3 nucleotides: TGTGCCAGCAGTCCCCGACAGACTGCAACTAATGAAAAACTGTTTTTT. It encodes CASSPRQTATNEKLFF.

The V call is TRBV14, the J call TRBJ2-5; possibly TRBD1 for D (6 bases). V dropped 6 bases and J dropped 7 bases, with 24 bases sitting between them. Germline CDR1 is SGHDN and CDR2 is FVKESK. This CDR3 is 16 amino acids long. The CDR3 DNA reads TGTGCCAGCAGTTTTAAGTGGGGGCCTCCTTGGGGGACCCAGTACTTC. It is translated as CASSFKWGPPWGTQYF.

About this clone itself: One end of the junction fails to match germline, which may point to a read error. This chain connects TRBV25-1 to TRBJ1-4; D is undetermined. Germline V CDR1 and CDR2: MGHDK, SYGVNS. This CDR3 contains 14 residues. CDR3 in amino acids: CARRPAAVNEKLFF. In nucleotides, the CDR3 is TGTGCCCGCAGACCCGCGGCAGTTAATGAAAAACTGTTTTTT.

V is TRBV28 and J is TRBJ2-2, with D perhaps TRBD2 (5 bases). CDR1 and CDR2 from the germline V gene are MDHEN and SYDVKM. V was shortened by 5 bases and J by 6 bases, with 10 bases between the two germline ends. The CDR3 extends over 13 amino acids. CDR3 nucleotides: TGTGCCAGCAGTGCTAGCAACTCCGGGGAGCTGTTTTTT. Its translation is CASSASNSGELFF.

The CDR3 DNA reads as TGCGCCAGCAGCCCCCTTCTAGCGGACCCCTCCTACGAGCAGTACTTC. Translation gives CASSPLLADPSYEQYF. V usage is TRBV5-1 and J usage is TRBJ2-7, with 7 positions matching TRBD2. The V gene's germline CDR1 is SGHRS and CDR2 YFSETQ. The CDR3 sequence is 16 residues long. The junction had 10 bases not matched to a gene; V was cut back by 4 bases and J by 0 bases.

The gene calls are TRBV28 and TRBJ2-3; the D gene is possibly TRBD2 (5 bases). Trimming took off 7 bases at V and 2 bases at J, with 16 bases between the two ends. The CDR3 contains 15 residues. The germline V gene has CDR1 MDHEN and CDR2 SYDVKM. The CDR3 sequence: CASNSRRTSTDTQYF. CDR3 DNA: TGTGCCAGCAACTCCCGGAGGACTTCCACAGATACGCAGTATTTT.

The rearrangement uses TRBV7-9 and TRBJ1-3, with D maybe TRBD1 (6 bases). Germline V gives CDR1 SEHNR, CDR2 FQNEAQ (reference sequence). Trimming cost V 3 bases and J 4 bases, with 19 bases left between them. CDR3 size: 17 residues. The CDR3 DNA follows: TGTGCCAGCAGCTTTATCAGTAAGGGCAGGGGAGGAAACACCATATATTTT. The encoded protein is CASSFISKGRGGNTIYF.

V usage is TRBV27 and J usage is TRBJ2-2, with 7 bases that match TRBD2. CDR1 is MNHEY, CDR2 SMNVEV, per germline (reference sequence). The CDR3 consists of 16 residues. Trimming removed 7 bases from V and 0 bases from J; junction bases left unmatched: 8. CDR3 DNA: TGTGCCAGCATTCAAGCGGGAAACGCGAACACCGGGGAGCTGTTTTTT. Residues: CASIQAGNANTGELFF.

This chain uses TRBV4-1 with TRBJ2-4, with 8 nucleotides matching TRBD1. The CDR3 spans 16 residues. V lost 1 base to trimming and J lost 6 bases; unmatched junction nucleotides: 8. Germline V CDR1 and CDR2: MGHRA, YSYEKL. CDR3 sequence (DNA): TGCGCCAGCAGCCAAGCGGCAGGGGGCCAGAGAAACATTCAGTACTTC. This sequence encodes CASSQAAGGQRNIQYF.

The chain is built from TRBV13 and TRBJ2-3; a possible D gene is TRBD1 (5 bases). The length of the CDR3 is 14 residues. Trimming took off 3 bases at V and 1 base at J, with 8 bases between the two ends. Germline V CDR1 and CDR2: PRHDT, FYEKMQ (reference sequence). In DNA form, the CDR3 reads TGTGCCAGCAGCTTCCTCAGGGGCACAGATACGCAGTATTTT. Translation: CASSFLRGTDTQYF.

In DNA, the CDR3 is TGTGCCTGGAGCGCCCCGGGACTAGCGGGAGTAGGAATAGGCACCGGGGAGCTGTTTTTT. Residues: CAWSAPGLAGVGIGTGELFF. The chain employs TRBV30 and TRBJ2-2; 14 bases line up with TRBD2. V shed 3 bases, J shed 4 bases, and the junction held 16 bases outside the gene matches. This CDR3 region has 20 residues. CDR1 GTSNPN and CDR2 SVGIG come from the germline V gene (reference sequence).

This rearrangement joins TRBV5-4 to TRBJ2-1, with D possibly matching TRBD2 (5 bases). V lost 4 bases and J 7 bases, leaving 12 bases between the germline ends. The germline V gene encodes CDR1 SGHNT and CDR2 YYREEE (reference sequence). CDR3 length equals 13 residues. The CDR3 region has the DNA TGTGCCAGCAGCCCCACGGGGATGAATGAGCAGTTCTTC. Translated, it gives CASSPTGMNEQFF.

J is TRBJ2-3 and V is TRBV6-5; 9 bases are a match to TRBD2. In germline, CDR1 is MNHEY, CDR2 SVGAGI. This CDR3 contains 15 residues. Unmatched junction bases numbered 8, after V lost 3 bases and J lost 7 bases. CDR3 region: CASSYLREGGHTQYF. The CDR3 region has the DNA TGTGCCAGCAGTTATTTGCGGGAGGGCGGTCATACGCAGTATTTT.

Comment on this clone: Distinct nucleotide sequences in the sample also encode this CDR3. The chain carries TRBV9 and TRBJ2-3, with D possibly TRBD2 on 5 matching bases. The CDR3 has 13 amino acids. CDR1 is SGDLS and CDR2 is YYNGEE in the germline V gene. Trimming shortened V by 2 bases and J by 3 bases, and 7 bases separated the two germline ends. CDR3 region: CASSVSGTDTQYF. The CDR3 region has the DNA TGTGCCAGCAGCGTTTCGGGAACAGATACGCAGTATTTT.

In DNA, the CDR3 is TGCGCCAGCAGCCCCTACACTAGCGGGGATGAGCAGTTCTTC. It translates to CASSPYTSGDEQFF. The chain links TRBV4-1 to TRBJ2-1, with 10 bases lining up with TRBD2. The length of the CDR3 is 14 residues. Trimming took 4 bases from V and 8 from J; bases not matched to a gene: 5. Per the germline V gene, CDR1 is MGHRA and CDR2 is YSYEKL.

The V call is TRBV18, the J call TRBJ2-7; TRBD1 might be the D (7 bases). Looked up from germline, CDR1 is KGHSH and CDR2 is LQKENI. Trimming shortened V by 5 bases and J by 3 bases, and 11 bases separated the two germline ends. The CDR3 length is 13 residues. The CDR3 DNA sequence: TGTGCCAGCTCAGGAGGGACAGACTACGAGCAGTACTTC. Translation: CASSGGTDYEQYF.